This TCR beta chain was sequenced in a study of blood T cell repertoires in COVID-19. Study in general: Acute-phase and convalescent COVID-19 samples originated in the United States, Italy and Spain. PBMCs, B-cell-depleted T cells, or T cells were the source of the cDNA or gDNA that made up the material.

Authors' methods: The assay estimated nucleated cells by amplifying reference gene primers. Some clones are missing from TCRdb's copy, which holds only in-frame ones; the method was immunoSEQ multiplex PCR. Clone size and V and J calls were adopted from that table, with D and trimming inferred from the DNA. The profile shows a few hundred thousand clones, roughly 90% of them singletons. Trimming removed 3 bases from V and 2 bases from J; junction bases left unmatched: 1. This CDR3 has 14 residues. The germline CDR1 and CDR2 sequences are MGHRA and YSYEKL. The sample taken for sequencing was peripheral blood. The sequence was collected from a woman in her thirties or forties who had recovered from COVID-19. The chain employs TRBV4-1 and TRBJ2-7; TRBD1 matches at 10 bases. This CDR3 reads CASSHGTGAYEQYF. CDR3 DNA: TGCGCCAGCAGCCACGGGACAGGGGCCTACGAGCAGTACTTC.